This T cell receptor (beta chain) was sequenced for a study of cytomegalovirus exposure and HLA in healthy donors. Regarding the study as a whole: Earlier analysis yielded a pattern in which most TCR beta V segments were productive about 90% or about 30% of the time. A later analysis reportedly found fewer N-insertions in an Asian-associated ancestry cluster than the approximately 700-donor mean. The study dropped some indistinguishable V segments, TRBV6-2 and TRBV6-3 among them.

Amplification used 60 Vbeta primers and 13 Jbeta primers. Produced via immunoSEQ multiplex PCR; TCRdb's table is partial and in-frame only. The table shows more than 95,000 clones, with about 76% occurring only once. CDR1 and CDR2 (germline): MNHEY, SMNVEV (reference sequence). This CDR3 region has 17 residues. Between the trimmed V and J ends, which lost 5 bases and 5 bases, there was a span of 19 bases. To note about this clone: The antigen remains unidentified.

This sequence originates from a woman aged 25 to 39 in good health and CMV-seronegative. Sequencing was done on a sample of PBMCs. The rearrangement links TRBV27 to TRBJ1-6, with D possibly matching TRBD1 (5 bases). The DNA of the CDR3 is TGTGCCAGCAGTGCAAAAGGATCGGGACTAGATAATTCACCCCTCCACTTT. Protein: CASSAKGSGLDNSPLHF.